This paragraph reports one TCR beta chain. This record comes from a study of PD-L1 blockade in urothelial cancer. Study-level information: Starting in the mid-2010s, patients were given atezolizumab (1,200 mg intravenously every 3 weeks). Bladder-origin urothelial cancer in males covered about 90% of the 29 patients. A median blood sample held about 140,000 T cells and tens of thousands of unique TCRs.

Germline lookup yields CDR1 MRHNA and CDR2 SNTAGT. The V segment lost 4 bases and the J segment 4 bases; nucleotides outside the gene matches: 4. The CDR3 length is 15 residues. Here immunoSEQ multiplex PCR was the method, and the copy in TCRdb shows in-frame clones only, minus some. The sample carries some 42,000 clones, about 80% recorded once. The chain uses TRBV6-4 and TRBJ2-2, with 9 bases that match TRBD2. The sample in question was PBMCs, obtained around atezolizumab (anti-PD-L1) treatment. This TCR was recovered from a man between 65 and 85 years old with urothelial cancer. CDR3 residues: CASSVAGGSTGELFF. The CDR3 DNA sequence: TGTGCCAGCAGTGTTGCGGGAGGGTCCACCGGGGAGCTGTTTTTT.